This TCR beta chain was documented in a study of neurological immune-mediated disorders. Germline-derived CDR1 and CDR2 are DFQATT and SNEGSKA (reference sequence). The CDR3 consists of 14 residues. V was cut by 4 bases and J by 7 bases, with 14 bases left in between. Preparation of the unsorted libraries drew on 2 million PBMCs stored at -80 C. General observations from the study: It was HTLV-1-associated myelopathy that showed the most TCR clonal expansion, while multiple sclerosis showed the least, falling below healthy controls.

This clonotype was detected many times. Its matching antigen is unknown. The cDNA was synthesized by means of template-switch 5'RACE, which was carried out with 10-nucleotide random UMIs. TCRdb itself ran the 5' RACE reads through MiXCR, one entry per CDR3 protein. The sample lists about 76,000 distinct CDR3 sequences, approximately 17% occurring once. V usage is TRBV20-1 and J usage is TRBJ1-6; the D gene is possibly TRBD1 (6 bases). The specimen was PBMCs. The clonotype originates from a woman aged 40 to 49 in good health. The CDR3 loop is CSAKQGGGNSPLHF. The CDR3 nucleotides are TGCAGTGCTAAACAGGGTGGCGGGAATTCACCCCTCCACTTT.